Each of the 5 T cell receptor beta chains below was sequenced from the same sample in a study of post-analysis software for immune sequencing data (dated by TCRdb to the mid-2010s). No antigen has been assigned to these receptors. Libraries were made using PCR. These reads were obtained on an Illumina HiSeq 2500. To reduce PCR and sequencing biases, unique molecular identifiers were incorporated into the TCR beta cDNA libraries. The public reads were run again by TCRdb, first through fastp at Q25 and then through MiXCR, and only productive beta chains were kept. Entries that share a CDR3 protein sequence are merged under the most common genes and DNA. This sample comprises some 890,000 distinct CDR3 sequences, under 70% of them detected only once. Approximately 4.4% of the sample rests with the top ten. Findings and caveats that apply to the study as a whole: Four to six TRBV segments, including TRBV5-6, TRBV5-1 and TRBV20-1, were significantly more frequent in patients than controls.

Sequencing used blood. The receptor set was obtained from a girl aged 5-17 years with multiple sclerosis.

The chain combines TRBV6-5 with TRBJ2-5; D is uncertain. The CDR3 covers 13 residues. Germline lookup yields CDR1 MNHEY and CDR2 SVGAGI. V was cut by 4 bases and J by 1 base, with 7 bases left in between. The CDR3 nucleotides read TGTGCCAGCAGTTTCGACCTCCAAGAGACCCAGTACTTC. As protein: CASSFDLQETQYF.

The chain couples TRBV29-1 to TRBJ2-4; D assignment may be TRBD1 or TRBD2 (5 bases each). Deletions cut 1 base from V and 1 base from J, with 11 bases between. The CDR3 extends over 15 amino acids. CDR1 SQVTM and CDR2 ANQGSEA come from the germline V gene. The CDR3 nucleotides read TGCAGCGTTGAAGGGAGGTCAGGGGCCAAAAACATTCAGTACTTC. Protein product: CSVEGRSGAKNIQYF.

The sample holds a few counts of this clonotype. V is TRBV7-8 and J is TRBJ1-2, with D possibly matching TRBD1 (5 bases). V lost 5 bases and J 5 bases, leaving 24 bases between the germline ends. CDR1 and CDR2 from the germline V gene are SGHVS and FQNEAQ. The CDR3 has 17 amino acids. The CDR3 here is CASSLNFRPTDSYGYTF. In nucleotides, the CDR3 is TGTGCCAGCAGCCTGAACTTTCGACCTACAGACAGTTATGGCTACACCTTC.

The chain employs TRBV5-1 and TRBJ1-1; 10 bases are a match to TRBD1. The germline V gene has CDR1 SGHRS and CDR2 YFSETQ. V was pared by 2 bases and J by 0 bases, with 7 bases of the junction left unmatched. The CDR3 is 17 amino acids. In nucleotides, the CDR3 is TGCGCCAGCAGCTTATCCGGGACAGGGGTCATGAACACTGAAGCTTTCTTT. It codes for CASSLSGTGVMNTEAFF.

The chain employs TRBV15 and TRBJ2-6, with D unresolved. Per germline, CDR1 LNHNV and CDR2 YYDKDF (reference sequence). V shed 0 bases and J shed 0 bases, with 6 bases lying between them. The CDR3 is 16 residues long. The DNA for the CDR3 is TGTGCCACCAGCAGAGACCCAAGCTCTGGGGCCAACGTCCTGACTTTC. Its protein product is CATSRDPSSGANVLTF.